This is a list of T cell receptor beta chains from one sample in a study of T cell responses to AZD1222 COVID-19 vaccine. Sequenced by immunoSEQ multiplex PCR; TCRdb stores in-frame clones only, minus some. In the table there are about 130,000 clones, approximately 87% of which are singletons. Specimen: peripheral blood, collected on day 0 of AZD1222 vaccination. The receptors derive from an adult in good health. Both conserved end residues are part of each CDR3. A D gene is named only where the DNA matches it firmly. Only some rows state a clone size, as once, few, many or a class for expanded clones.

size	D	V	J	CDR3	DNA
-	-	TRBV21-1	TRBJ2-5	CASSRPEGEQETQYF	TGTGCCAGCAGCCGACCTGAGGGGGAGCAAGAGACCCAGTACTTC
once	-	TRBV19	TRBJ2-1	CASSFAPWNEQFF	TGTGCCAGTAGTTTCGCGCCCTGGAATGAGCAGTTCTTC
-	TRBD1	TRBV7-9	TRBJ1-6	CASSPDRGSYSPLHF	TGTGCCAGCAGTCCGGACAGGGGGTCTTACTCACCCCTCCACTTT
few	TRBD1	TRBV2	TRBJ1-1	CASSYTTGGTEAFF	TGTGCCAGCAGTTACACAACAGGGGGCACTGAAGCTTTCTTT
-	TRBD2	TRBV18	TRBJ2-1	CASSPGLAGAEEQFF	TGTGCCAGCTCACCAGGACTAGCGGGAGCGGAAGAGCAGTTCTTC
-	-	TRBV7-8	TRBJ1-1	CASSLDGKGNTEAFF	TGTGCCAGCAGCTTGGACGGAAAAGGGAACACTGAAGCTTTCTTT
-	-	TRBV5-4	TRBJ1-4	CASSLGGLTNEKLFF	TGTGCCAGCAGCTTGGGGGGTCTAACTAATGAAAAACTGTTTTTT
-	-	TRBV5-1	TRBJ1-1	CASSLVRGPGETEAFF	TGCGCCAGCAGCTTGGTTCGGGGACCAGGTGAGACTGAAGCTTTCTTT
-	-	TRBV12-2	TRBJ1-4	CASRLPYGTGRPEKLFF	TGTGCAAGTCGCTTACCGTACGGGACAGGGCGACCTGAAAAACTGTTTTTT
-	-	TRBV6-5	TRBJ2-5	CASSPGLVQETQYF	TGTGCCAGCAGCCCGGGACTGGTACAAGAGACCCAGTACTTC
-	TRBD1	TRBV5-1	TRBJ1-2	CASSSGTDQGYTF	TGCGCCAGCAGCTCTGGGACAGATCAAGGCTACACCTTC
once	TRBD2	TRBV19	TRBJ2-5	CASSKRTSGSSETQYF	TGTGCCAGTAGTAAACGGACTAGCGGGAGTAGTGAGACCCAGTACTTC
-	-	TRBV10-3	TRBJ2-3	CATLNQGRTDTQYF	TGTGCCACTCTGAATCAGGGAAGGACAGATACGCAGTATTTT
-	-	TRBV30	TRBJ1-5	CAWSVTRGGQHF	TGTGCCTGGAGTGTAACTAGGGGAGGCCAGCATTTT
-	TRBD2	TRBV7-2	TRBJ2-2	CASSPLAGDAGELFF	TGTGCCAGCAGCCCTTTAGCGGGAGATGCCGGGGAGCTGTTTTTT
-	-	TRBV29-1	TRBJ1-1	CSVEDRRGNTEAFF	TGCAGCGTTGAAGATCGTCGCGGGAACACTGAAGCTTTCTTT
-	-	TRBV18	TRBJ2-6	CASSPSGANVLTF	TGTGCCAGCTCACCCTCTGGGGCCAACGTCCTGACTTTC
-	-	TRBV2	TRBJ1-5	CASSEAIGDGGPQHF	TGTGCCAGCAGTGAAGCGATTGGCGACGGGGGGCCCCAGCATTTT
-	TRBD2	TRBV5-1	TRBJ2-6	CASSSLTSGNSGANVLTF	TGCGCCAGCAGCTCATTGACTAGCGGAAACTCTGGGGCCAACGTCCTGACTTTC
-	TRBD2	TRBV7-9	TRBJ2-3	CASSFPVAGASGAADTQYF	TGTGCCAGCAGCTTTCCAGTCGCTGGGGCTAGCGGGGCCGCAGATACGCAGTATTTT
-	-	TRBV7-2	TRBJ2-1	CASNEGSYNEQFF	TGTGCCAGCAACGAGGGCTCCTACAATGAGCAGTTCTTC
-	-	TRBV3-1/TRBV3-2	TRBJ2-2	CASSKRQLPRATGELFF	TGTGCCAGCAGCAAGCGACAGTTACCGCGAGCCACCGGGGAGCTGTTTTTT
-	-	TRBV5-1	TRBJ2-7	CASSLVIGGAGFSYEQYF	TGCGCCAGCAGCTTGGTCATCGGCGGGGCAGGGTTTTCCTACGAGCAGTACTTC
-	-	TRBV28	TRBJ2-2	CASSLTRPGTTGELFF	TGTGCCAGCAGTTTAACACGGCCAGGGACCACCGGGGAGCTGTTTTTT
-	-	TRBV21-1	TRBJ2-1	CASSRHGGRKISSYNEQFF	TGTGCCAGCAGCAGACATGGGGGGCGGAAAATAAGCTCCTACAATGAGCAGTTCTTC
-	-	TRBV2	TRBJ1-2	CASSAGTAGDYTF	TGTGCCAGCAGCGCTGGAACTGCAGGCGACTACACCTTC
once	-	TRBV12-2	TRBJ2-7	CASRSAPQAAEYEQYF	TGTGCAAGTCGCTCAGCCCCCCAGGCAGCCGAATACGAGCAGTACTTC
-	TRBD2	TRBV4-3	TRBJ2-3	CASSQLLQAGGVADTQYF	TGCGCCAGCAGCCAACTACTCCAAGCGGGAGGGGTTGCAGATACGCAGTATTTT
-	-	TRBV5-5	TRBJ2-5	CASSLAAGELETQYF	TGTGCCAGCAGCTTGGCTGCAGGGGAGCTCGAGACCCAGTACTTC
-	-	TRBV4-2	TRBJ2-4	CASSQDRGTGQTAKNIQYF	TGTGCCAGCAGCCAAGATCGAGGGACTGGCCAAACGGCCAAAAACATTCAGTACTTC
-	-	TRBV18	TRBJ1-1	CASSPTGQVDTEAFF	TGTGCCAGCTCACCAACAGGGCAGGTGGACACTGAAGCTTTCTTT
-	-	TRBV7-9	TRBJ2-1	CASSFRGSPFF	TGTGCCAGCAGCTTTCGGGGATCTCCGTTCTTC
few	TRBD1	TRBV27	TRBJ1-4	CASSLTGDSPTKKLFF	TGTGCCAGCAGTTTAACCGGGGACAGCCCCACGAAAAAACTGTTTTTT
-	TRBD2	TRBV7-9	TRBJ2-3	CASSPSASGSHTQYF	TGTGCCAGCAGCCCATCGGCTAGCGGGAGCCATACGCAGTATTTT
-	TRBD2	TRBV7-2	TRBJ2-2	CASSPGLAGIKGGGELFF	TGTGCCAGCAGCCCCGGACTAGCGGGAATTAAGGGTGGCGGGGAGCTGTTTTTT
-	-	TRBV19	TRBJ1-4	CASRRTDSRHEKLFF	TGTGCCAGTAGGCGTACGGACTCTCGCCATGAAAAACTGTTTTTT
-	-	TRBV5-1	TRBJ1-1	CASSLGHLNTEAFF	TGCGCCAGCAGCTTGGGACACCTGAACACTGAAGCTTTCTTT
-	TRBD1	TRBV6-5	TRBJ1-2	CASSTGGVGYTF	TGTGCCAGTTCGACAGGGGGCGTGGGCTACACCTTC
once	-	TRBV4-2	TRBJ2-7	CASSQDLGRNYEQYF	TGTGCCAGCAGCCAAGATCTTGGGCGGAACTACGAGCAGTACTTC
-	-	TRBV7-2	TRBJ1-3	CASSSPAGSGNTIYF	TGTGCCAGCAGCTCTCCGGCGGGCTCTGGAAACACCATATATTTT
-	-	TRBV7-9	TRBJ1-1	CASSNPTGNTEAFF	TGTGCCAGCAGCAATCCGACAGGGAACACTGAAGCTTTCTTT
-	-	TRBV19	TRBJ1-5	CASSQNRDGQPQHF	TGTGCCAGTAGTCAAAACAGGGATGGCCAGCCCCAGCATTTT
-	-	TRBV5-1	TRBJ2-2	CASAAGETGTGELFF	TGCGCCAGCGCGGCCGGGGAGACGGGGACCGGGGAGCTGTTTTTT
-	TRBD2	TRBV4-2	TRBJ2-7	CASSQGGTSDYEQYF	TGTGCCAGCAGCCAAGGGGGGACTAGTGACTACGAGCAGTACTTC
-	-	TRBV6-5	TRBJ2-2	CASSPQNTGELFF	TGTGCCAGCAGTCCTCAGAACACCGGGGAGCTGTTTTTT
-	-	TRBV7-9	TRBJ2-5	CASSFPKYGSGETQYF	TGTGCCAGCAGTTTTCCGAAGTACGGCAGTGGAGAGACCCAGTACTTC
-	TRBD2	TRBV6-1	TRBJ2-7	CASSVRLAGTGGSYEQYF	TGTGCCAGCAGTGTCAGACTAGCGGGAACGGGGGGGTCCTACGAGCAGTACTTC
-	TRBD1	TRBV5-1	TRBJ1-1	CASSLPGQGVTEAFF	TGCGCCAGCAGCTTGCCGGGACAGGGGGTGACTGAAGCTTTCTTT
-	TRBD1	TRBV5-4	TRBJ1-3	CASSPDRLNTIYF	TGTGCCAGCAGCCCGGACAGGCTTAACACCATATATTTT
-	-	TRBV5-1	TRBJ1-1	CASSLVPGAQTEAFF	TGCGCCAGCAGCTTGGTTCCGGGGGCACAGACTGAAGCTTTCTTT
-	TRBD1	TRBV29-1	TRBJ1-5	CSVGTGGSQPQHF	TGCAGCGTTGGGACAGGGGGCTCTCAGCCCCAGCATTTT
-	TRBD2	TRBV7-6	TRBJ2-5	CASSPRTSGGEQETQYF	TGTGCCAGCAGCCCAAGGACTAGCGGGGGGGAGCAAGAGACCCAGTACTTC
-	TRBD1	TRBV19	TRBJ1-2	CASSLQGRSGYTF	TGTGCCAGTAGTTTACAGGGGAGGAGCGGCTACACCTTC
-	-	TRBV10-1	TRBJ2-2	CASMVLALTGELFF	TGCGCCAGCATGGTACTAGCCCTCACCGGGGAGCTGTTTTTT
-	TRBD1	TRBV4-1	TRBJ2-5	CASSRPGTAEFGTQYF	TGCGCCAGCAGCCGCCCCGGGACAGCGGAATTCGGGACCCAGTACTTC
-	TRBD1	TRBV15	TRBJ2-5	CATSRDRQGAQETQYF	TGTGCCACCAGCAGAGATCGACAGGGGGCCCAAGAGACCCAGTACTTC